The 10 T cell receptor beta chains below all came from one sample that was sequenced in a study of blood T cell repertoires in COVID-19. Data came from immunoSEQ multiplex PCR; TCRdb stores just in-frame clones and leaves some out. The sample holds 220,000 or so clones, about 86% seen once. Input material: peripheral blood. The receptors shown here come from a woman aged 25 to 39 who had recovered from COVID-19.

The gene calls are TRBV19 and TRBJ1-5; 9 positions agree with TRBD1. The germline gives CDR1 LNHDA, CDR2 SQIVND (reference sequence). The CDR3 covers 19 residues. Unmatched junction bases numbered 13, after V lost 3 bases and J lost 1 base. In DNA form, the CDR3 reads TGTGCCAGTAGTATTCTTCTCCGGGACAGGGCAGGGAGCAATCAGCCCCAGCATTTT. Its protein product is CASSILLRDRAGSNQPQHF.

This chain uses TRBV27 with TRBJ2-7; TRBD1 matches 8 bases. Germline V CDR1 and CDR2: MNHEY, SMNVEV (reference sequence). The CDR3 loop spans 14 amino acids. V lost 5 bases and J lost 5; bases outside the gene matches: 8. The CDR3 nucleotides read TGTGCCAGCAGTCTAGAGGACAGGGTCAACGAGCAGTACTTC. It yields the protein CASSLEDRVNEQYF.

The V call is TRBV28, the J call TRBJ1-1; 10 bases agree with TRBD1. V was pared by 5 bases and J by 4 bases, with 4 bases of the junction left unmatched. In germline, CDR1 is MDHEN, CDR2 SYDVKM. The CDR3 loop spans 14 amino acids. CDR3 region: CASSDDRGPTEAFF. The CDR3 DNA sequence: TGTGCCAGCAGTGACGACAGGGGGCCCACTGAAGCTTTCTTT.

The genes are TRBV19 and TRBJ2-7; a weak D match, TRBD1 (6 bases). Deletions cut 9 bases from V and 2 bases from J, with 14 bases between. Per germline, CDR1 LNHDA and CDR2 SQIVND (reference sequence). The CDR3 contains 13 residues. Here the CDR3 reads CARATGTTYEQYF. DNA for the CDR3: TGTGCCAGGGCGACAGGAACGACCTACGAGCAGTACTTC.

The rearrangement joins TRBV2 to TRBJ2-3; TRBD1 matches at 7 bases. CDR1 and CDR2 from the germline V gene are SNHLY and FYNNEI. V lost 5 bases to trimming and J lost 3 bases; unmatched junction nucleotides: 8. CDR3 length: 15 amino acids. Here the CDR3 reads CASSITPGQTDTQYF. As DNA, the CDR3 is TGTGCCAGCAGTATTACCCCGGGACAGACAGATACGCAGTATTTT.

This chain uses TRBV28 with TRBJ2-5; D possibly corresponds to TRBD2 (5 bases). The CDR3 has 15 residues. Per the germline V gene, CDR1 is MDHEN and CDR2 is SYDVKM. Deletions cut 7 bases from V and 5 bases from J, with 20 bases between. The CDR3 DNA sequence: TGTGCCAGCACTTCCCCCCAAGCTACGGGGGAGACCCAGTACTTC. Translated: CASTSPQATGETQYF.

The DNA for the CDR3 is TGTGCCAGCAGCGTAGAAAGGGGGCCGGCGTTGGCTGAAGCTTTCTTT. This translates into CASSVERGPALAEAFF. The chain links TRBV9 to TRBJ1-1, with TRBD1 matching 7 bases. Germline lookup yields CDR1 SGDLS and CDR2 YYNGEE. This CDR3 has 16 amino acids. V lost 0 bases to trimming and J lost 6 bases; unmatched junction nucleotides: 11.

The rearrangement uses TRBV5-1 and TRBJ2-7; 7 bases match TRBD1. The V gene's germline CDR1 is SGHRS and CDR2 YFSETQ. CDR3 length equals 15 residues. V lost 0 bases and J lost 2; bases outside the gene matches: 5. CDR3 residues: CASSLVRGTAYEQYF. The CDR3, as DNA: TGCGCCAGCAGCTTGGTAAGAGGGACAGCCTACGAGCAGTACTTC. Full variable domain (rest looked up from reference TRBV5-1 and TRBJ2-7): KAGVTQTPRYLIKTRGQQVTLSCSPISGHRSVSWYQQTPGQGLQFLFEYFSETQRNKGNFPGRFSGRQFSNSRSEMNVSTLELGDSALYLCASSLVRGTAYEQYFGPGTRLTVT.

J is TRBJ2-1 and V is TRBV6-1; 10 nucleotides align to TRBD1. The CDR3 spans 16 residues. Trimming at V came to 1 base and at J to 2 bases, leaving 2 bases not matched to a gene. Per germline, CDR1 MNHNS and CDR2 SASEGT. The CDR3 protein is CASSEEGTGAYNEQFF. DNA for the CDR3: TGTGCCAGCAGTGAAGAGGGGACAGGGGCCTACAATGAGCAGTTCTTC.

The V call is TRBV7-3, the J call TRBJ2-3; TRBD2 agrees at 8 bases. Trimming removed 1 base from V and 3 bases from J; junction bases left unmatched: 6. The CDR3 totals 16 residues. Germline-derived CDR1 and CDR2 are SGHTA and FQGTGA. As DNA, the CDR3 is TGTGCCAGCAGCTTAAGTCCTACGGGAGGGACAGATACGCAGTATTTT. This encodes CASSLSPTGGTDTQYF. The full variable domain, with the rest looked up from reference TRBV7-3 and TRBJ2-3, is GAGVSQTPSNKVTEKGKYVELRCDPISGHTALYWYRQSLGQGPEFLIYFQGTGAADDSGLPNDRFFAVRPEGSVSTLKIQRTERGDSAVYLCASSLSPTGGTDTQYFGPGTRLTVL.